These 8 T cell receptor beta chains came from one sample sequenced in a study of blood T cell repertoires in COVID-19. The assay was immunoSEQ multiplex PCR, and TCRdb's table has in-frame clones only and misses some. Of 95,000 to 150,000 clones detected, 70% to 90% appear once; the ten largest clones hold 3% to 5%. Sequencing was carried out using peripheral blood. Source of these receptors: a man aged 55 to 70 with acute or convalescent COVID-19.

J is TRBJ1-1 and V is TRBV5-1; 9 bases are shared with TRBD1. The CDR3 has 18 amino acids. The junction had 16 bases not matched to a gene; V was cut back by 1 base and J by 6 bases. CDR1 and CDR2 (germline): SGHRS, YFSETQ. This CDR3 reads CASSLFGGAGQGRPEAFF. The CDR3 nucleotides are TGCGCCAGCAGCTTGTTTGGCGGGGCCGGACAGGGGAGACCTGAAGCTTTCTTT.

This chain links TRBV15 with TRBJ1-6, with 8 nucleotides matching TRBD1. Germline CDR1 and CDR2: LNHNV and YYDKDF (reference sequence). J was trimmed by 5 bases and V by 4 bases; bases with no gene match: 4. The CDR3 spans 15 residues. CDR3 DNA sequence: TGTGCCACCAGCACGGGACAGGCCAATAATTCACCCCTCCACTTT. Its translation: CATSTGQANNSPLHF. Full variable domain (rest looked up from reference TRBV15 and TRBJ1-6): DAMVIQNPRYQVTQFGKPVTLSCSQTLNHNVMYWYQQKSSQAPKLLFHYYDKDFNNEADTPDNFQSRRPNTSFCFLDIRSPGLGDTAMYLCATSTGQANNSPLHFGNGTRLTVT.

This sequence joins TRBV5-6 and TRBJ2-6; tentatively, D is TRBD1 (6 bases). This CDR3 comprises 16 residues. The V gene's germline CDR1 is SGHDT and CDR2 YYEEEE. V lost 3 bases and J 0 bases, leaving 10 bases between the germline ends. CDR3 sequence: CASSWTARSGANVLTF. In nucleotides, the CDR3 is TGTGCCAGCAGCTGGACAGCTCGCTCTGGGGCCAACGTCCTGACTTTC.

As for this clone: The same CDR3 can be traced to other DNA sequences in this sample. In DNA, the CDR3 is TGCGCCAGCAGCTTGGGTCTGGCAGGGCCCTACGAGCAGTACTTC. As protein: CASSLGLAGPYEQYF. The chain couples TRBV5-1 to TRBJ2-7; a possible D gene is TRBD1 (5 bases). The CDR3 spans 15 residues. Germline CDR1 reads SGHRS; CDR2 reads YFSETQ. V was clipped by 0 bases and J by 2 bases, with 12 bases between them.

V gene TRBV6-6 combines with J gene TRBJ2-1; 8 nucleotides line up with TRBD2. Germline lookup yields CDR1 MNHNY and CDR2 SVGAGI (reference sequence). V dropped 6 bases and J dropped 8; count of bases not matched to a gene: 15. CDR3 length equals 16 residues. In DNA form, the CDR3 reads TGTGCCAGCAGCGGGTTAGGGGTAGCGGGACGTGATGAGCAGTTCTTC. Residues: CASSGLGVAGRDEQFF.

This chain uses TRBV14 with TRBJ2-5, with 8 nucleotides matching TRBD2. The CDR3 is 15 amino acids. Looked up from germline, CDR1 is SGHDN and CDR2 is FVKESK. Trimming cost V 2 bases and J 5 bases; bases outside gene matches: 7. The CDR3 spells CASSQSRGGEETQYF. The CDR3 coding sequence is TGTGCCAGCAGCCAATCCCGGGGGGGCGAGGAGACCCAGTACTTC.

This sequence joins TRBV29-1 and TRBJ2-3, with 7 bases lining up with TRBD2. In germline, CDR1 is SQVTM, CDR2 ANQGSEA. J lost 0 bases, V lost 6 bases, and 9 bases had no gene match. The CDR3 sequence is 15 residues long. The CDR3 protein is CSVPGGSGSTDTQYF. The CDR3 region has the DNA TGCAGCGTCCCGGGGGGTAGCGGGAGCACAGATACGCAGTATTTT.

The chain links TRBV6-5 to TRBJ2-2, with a tentative D call TRBD2 (5 bases). V was shortened by 0 bases and J by 4 bases, with 12 bases between the two germline ends. The germline CDR1 and CDR2 sequences are MNHEY and SVGAGI. The CDR3 runs to 16 residues. The CDR3 DNA sequence: TGTGCCAGCAGTTACTCGAGGGCGGGCTTCACCGGGGAGCTGTTTTTT. Translated, it gives CASSYSRAGFTGELFF.